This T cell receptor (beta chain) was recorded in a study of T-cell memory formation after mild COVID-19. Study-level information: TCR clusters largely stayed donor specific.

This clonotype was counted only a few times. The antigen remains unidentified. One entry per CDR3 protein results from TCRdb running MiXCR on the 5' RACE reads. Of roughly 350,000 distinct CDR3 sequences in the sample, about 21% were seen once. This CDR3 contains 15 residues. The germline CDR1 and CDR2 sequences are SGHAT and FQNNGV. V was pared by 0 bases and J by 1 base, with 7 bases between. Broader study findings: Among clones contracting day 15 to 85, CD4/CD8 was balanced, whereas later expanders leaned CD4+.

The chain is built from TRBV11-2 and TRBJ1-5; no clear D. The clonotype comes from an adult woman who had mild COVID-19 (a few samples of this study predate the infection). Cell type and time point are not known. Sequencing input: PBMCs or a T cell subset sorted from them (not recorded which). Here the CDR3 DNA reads TGTGCCAGCAGCTTAGATCGCGGGAGCAATCAGCCCCAGCATTTT. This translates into CASSLDRGSNQPQHF.